Detailed here is one T cell receptor beta chain. The sample is drawn from a study of shared clonotypes between healthy human individuals. Selected positively for CCR7 and CD45RO-negative, naive CD8 cells excluded terminally differentiated effector memory CD45RA+ cells. Donors comprised only Caucasian adults living in Nashville, Tennessee. The method was immunoSEQ multiplex PCR; TCRdb's version includes in-frame clones alone and lacks a portion of them. The sample has hundreds of thousands of clones; roughly 98% are singletons. V was clipped by 4 bases and J by 0 bases, with 13 bases between them. Germline V lookup: CDR1 SEHNR, CDR2 FQNEAQ (reference sequence). The CDR3 totals 15 residues.

This chain connects TRBV7-9 to TRBJ2-7; D remains unclear. The sample was naive CD8+ T cells sorted from blood. This sequence originates from a man under 40 in good health. The DNA of the CDR3 is TGTGCCAGCAGCTCTAGTCTACAGAGCTCCTACGAGCAGTACTTC. Protein product: CASSSSLQSSYEQYF.